These T cell receptor beta chains were read from a single sample in a study of vaccination and CD4 T cells after COVID-19. MiXCR was run by TCRdb on the PCR reads, yielding one entry per CDR3 protein. The sample has 3,500 to 5,000 distinct CDR3 sequences; over 20% are singletons. Their recognized antigens are unknown. This specimen was CD4+ T cells from blood, cultured in vitro, taken after SARS-CoV-2 vaccination. The source is a human donor who had recovered from COVID-19. CDR3s include the opening cysteine and the closing phenylalanine or tryptophan. Fields, in order: V gene, D gene, J gene, clone size, CDR3 protein, CDR3 DNA. D genes are given only for firm matches. Expanded clones get a size class; other rows say once, few or many, or leave the size out.

>TRBV18|NA|TRBJ1-1|NA
CASSPYVNTEAFF
TGTGCCAGCTCACCATATGTAAACACTGAAGCTTTCTTT
>TRBV7-9|NA|TRBJ2-5|medium-sized
CASSFGGQETQYF
TGTGCCAGCAGCTTTGGGGGCCAAGAGACCCAGTACTTC
>TRBV25-1|NA|TRBJ1-1|NA
CASSGNAAVKAFF
TGTGCCAGCAGTGGGAACGCGGCTGTGAAAGCTTTCTTT
>TRBV12-3/TRBV12-4|NA|TRBJ1-5|few
CASSLRTDNQPQHF
TGTGCCAGCAGCCTAAGGACGGACAATCAGCCCCAGCATTTT
>TRBV29-1|NA|TRBJ2-5|few
CSAHRGALETQYF
TGCAGCGCCCATCGCGGGGCCTTGGAGACCCAGTACTTC
>TRBV19|NA|TRBJ1-1|NA
CASSMSGYTEAFF
TGTGCCAGTAGTATGTCGGGGTACACTGAAGCTTTCTTT
>TRBV5-1|TRBD1|TRBJ1-1|NA
CASSLDGRGTEAFF
TGCGCCAGCAGCTTGGATGGCAGGGGGACTGAAGCTTTCTTT
>TRBV6-5|TRBD1|TRBJ1-1|many
CASSYPGQGVIEAFF
TGTGCCAGCAGTTACCCGGGACAGGGGGTTATCGAAGCTTTCTTT
>TRBV6-5|NA|TRBJ1-1|NA
CASSNYKGNTEAFF
TGTGCCAGCAGTAACTATAAAGGGAACACTGAAGCTTTCTTT
>TRBV20-1|NA|TRBJ2-3|medium-sized
CSGFDPDTQYF
TGCAGTGGTTTCGACCCGGATACGCAGTATTTT
>TRBV12-3/TRBV12-4|NA|TRBJ1-2|NA
CACGVLGYGYTF
TGTGCTTGCGGGGTGCTTGGCTATGGCTACACCTTC
>TRBV20-1|NA|TRBJ2-3|medium-sized
CSARDKGGWTDTQYF
TGCAGTGCTAGAGATAAGGGGGGTTGGACAGATACGCAGTATTTT
>TRBV29-1|NA|TRBJ2-7|few
CSVWGQSEQYF
TGCAGCGTGTGGGGACAAAGCGAGCAGTACTTC
>TRBV19|NA|TRBJ1-2|few
CASRAVTRADGYTF
TGTGCCAGTAGGGCCGTGACTAGGGCGGATGGCTACACCTTC
>TRBV6-1|TRBD1|TRBJ2-7|medium-sized
CASSEQGQGPYEQYF
TGTGCCAGCAGTGAACAAGGACAGGGACCCTACGAGCAGTACTTC
>TRBV10-3|NA|TRBJ2-7|medium-sized
CAITSQANYEQYF
TGTGCCATCACCTCGCAGGCCAACTACGAGCAGTACTTC
>TRBV28|NA|TRBJ2-7|large
CACEGGYEQYF
TGTGCCTGTGAAGGCGGCTACGAGCAGTACTTC
>TRBV6-2/TRBV6-3|NA|TRBJ2-5|NA
CASSLAETQYF
TGTGCCAGCAGTTTGGCGGAGACCCAGTACTTC
>TRBV5-1|NA|TRBJ2-7|NA
CASSLAGAGSPYEQYF
TGCGCCAGCAGCTTGGCCGGGGCAGGGTCCCCCTACGAGCAGTACTTC
>TRBV7-6|NA|TRBJ2-3|many
CASSLSRGASDTQYF
TGTGCCAGCAGCTTATCAAGGGGGGCCTCAGATACGCAGTATTTT
>TRBV7-8|TRBD2|TRBJ2-1|large
CASSSTGLAGYNEQFF
TGTGCCAGCAGCTCCACGGGACTAGCGGGGTACAATGAGCAGTTCTTC
>TRBV24-1|NA|TRBJ1-2|NA
CATSDFRTNYGYTF
TGTGCCACCAGTGATTTCAGGACTAACTATGGCTACACCTTC
>TRBV27|NA|TRBJ1-1|few
CASSLGSSKTEAFF
TGTGCCAGCAGTTTAGGCAGTAGTAAGACTGAAGCTTTCTTT
>TRBV7-8|NA|TRBJ1-1|NA
CASSFGTGEKAFF
TGTGCCAGCAGCTTCGGCACAGGCGAGAAAGCTTTCTTT
>TRBV18|NA|TRBJ2-3|NA
CASSPGLADTQYF
TGTGCCAGCTCACCCGGGCTGGCAGATACGCAGTATTTT
>TRBV29-1|NA|TRBJ2-3|medium-sized
CSGSVDPTDTQYF
TGCAGCGGGTCGGTGGATCCCACAGATACGCAGTATTTT
>TRBV20-1|NA|TRBJ1-2|medium-sized
CSASPTGYGYTF
TGCAGTGCTAGCCCCACTGGCTATGGCTACACCTTC
>TRBV6-2/TRBV6-3|TRBD1|TRBJ2-5|medium-sized
CASTTGGETQYF
TGTGCCAGCACTACAGGGGGCGAGACCCAGTACTTC
>TRBV20-1|NA|TRBJ2-7|medium-sized
CSARFTRSYEQYF
TGCAGTGCTAGATTCACACGCTCCTACGAGCAGTACTTC
>TRBV6-1|NA|TRBJ1-2|NA
CASSPAGIGYTF
TGTGCCAGCAGTCCCGCGGGGATCGGCTACACCTTC
>TRBV19|NA|TRBJ1-1|few
CASSIDLGGATEAFF
TGTGCCAGTAGTATAGATCTAGGGGGGGCTACTGAAGCTTTCTTT
>TRBV28|NA|TRBJ1-2|few
CASSFWEGYTF
TGTGCCAGCAGTTTTTGGGAAGGTTACACCTTC
>TRBV19|NA|TRBJ1-1|NA
CASSTTAANTEAFF
TGTGCCAGTAGTACGACAGCGGCAAACACTGAAGCTTTCTTT
>TRBV29-1|NA|TRBJ2-7|few
CSVATSYEQYF
TGCAGCGTGGCCACCTCCTACGAGCAGTACTTC
>TRBV4-3|TRBD2|TRBJ2-1|NA
CASSLLRGGINEQFF
TGCGCCAGCAGCCTTTTGCGGGGGGGCATCAATGAGCAGTTCTTC
>TRBV20-1|TRBD1|TRBJ2-4|NA
CSARYQTGARGYIQYF
TGCAGTGCTAGATACCAAACAGGGGCACGTGGTTACATTCAGTACTTC
>TRBV7-9|NA|TRBJ2-7|medium-sized
CASSRTGVYEQYF
TGTGCCAGCAGCCGAACGGGTGTCTACGAGCAGTACTTC
>TRBV6-4|TRBD2|TRBJ2-1|NA
CASSDSGRGGDEQFF
TGTGCCAGCAGTGACTCTGGGCGGGGAGGGGATGAGCAGTTCTTC
>TRBV6-1|TRBD1|TRBJ2-7|medium-sized
CATGDRGPFGQYF
TGTGCCACTGGGGACAGGGGGCCGTTTGGGCAGTACTTC
>TRBV6-5|TRBD1|TRBJ2-3|few
CASSYGQGGGTDTQYF
TGTGCCAGCAGTTACGGACAGGGGGGTGGCACAGATACGCAGTATTTT
>TRBV2|TRBD1|TRBJ2-7|NA
CASGRDRGSYEQYF
TGTGCCAGCGGACGGGACAGGGGCTCCTACGAGCAGTACTTC
>TRBV5-1|TRBD1|TRBJ2-3|NA
CASSPDRGKTDTQYF
TGCGCCAGCAGCCCCGACAGGGGAAAGACAGATACGCAGTATTTT
>TRBV15|NA|TRBJ2-3|few
CATSSGARTDTQYF
TGTGCCACCAGCAGTGGAGCTAGGACAGATACGCAGTATTTT
>TRBV20-1|TRBD1|TRBJ2-7|medium-sized
CSASRTGEEQYF
TGCAGTGCTAGTCGGACAGGGGAAGAGCAGTACTTC
>TRBV6-1|TRBD2|TRBJ2-5|medium-sized
CASSRLAGGHFQETQYF
TGTGCCAGCAGTCGACTAGCGGGGGGACATTTTCAAGAGACCCAGTACTTC